This is a list of T cell receptor beta chains from one sample in a study of regulatory dendritic cells for organ transplantation. Libraries were prepared by immunoSEQ multiplex PCR; TCRdb keeps only in-frame clonotypes and omits some of them. The table has tens of thousands of clones, 60% to 80% seen once. Sequencing was carried out using memory CD4+ T cells from blood. All receptors come from a human donor in good health. CDR3s include the opening cysteine and the closing phenylalanine or tryptophan. The order of the fields is D gene, J gene, V gene, CDR3 protein, CDR3 DNA. D genes are given only for firm matches.

d_gene: NA
j_gene: TRBJ1-4
v_gene: TRBV6-5
CDR3aa: CASTPLGMTNEKLFF
CDR3nt: TGTGCCAGCACCCCCCTCGGGATGACTAATGAAAAACTGTTTTTT

d_gene: NA
j_gene: TRBJ1-1
v_gene: TRBV2
CDR3aa: CASSEVRGSNTEAFF
CDR3nt: TGTGCCAGCAGTGAAGTGAGGGGCTCGAACACTGAAGCTTTCTTT

d_gene: NA
j_gene: TRBJ1-2
v_gene: TRBV18
CDR3aa: CASSPITRNYGYTF
CDR3nt: TGTGCCAGCTCACCCATCACAAGAAATTATGGCTACACCTTC

d_gene: TRBD1
j_gene: TRBJ1-6
v_gene: TRBV6-5
CDR3aa: CASSYRGTVNSPLHF
CDR3nt: TGTGCCAGCAGTTACAGGGGGACAGTCAATTCACCCCTCCACTTT

d_gene: NA
j_gene: TRBJ1-3
v_gene: TRBV15
CDR3aa: CATSRDMVSKTGNTIYF
CDR3nt: TGTGCCACCAGCAGAGATATGGTCAGTAAGACTGGAAACACCATATATTTT